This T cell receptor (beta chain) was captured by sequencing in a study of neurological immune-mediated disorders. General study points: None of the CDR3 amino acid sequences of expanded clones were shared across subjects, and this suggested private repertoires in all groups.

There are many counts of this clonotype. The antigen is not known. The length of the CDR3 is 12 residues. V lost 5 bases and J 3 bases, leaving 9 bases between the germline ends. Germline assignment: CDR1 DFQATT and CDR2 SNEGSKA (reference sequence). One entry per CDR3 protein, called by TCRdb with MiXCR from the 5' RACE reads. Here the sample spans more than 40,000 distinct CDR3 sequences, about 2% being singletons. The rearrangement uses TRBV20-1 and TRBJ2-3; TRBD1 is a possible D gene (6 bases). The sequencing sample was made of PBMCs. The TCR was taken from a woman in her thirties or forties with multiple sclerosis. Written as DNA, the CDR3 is TGCAGTGCTTTACAGGGAACAGATACGCAGTATTTT. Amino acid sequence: CSALQGTDTQYF.